This T cell receptor beta chain was found in a study of cytomegalovirus exposure and HLA in healthy donors. This CDR3 is built from 16 residues. The junction had 19 bases not matched to a gene; V was cut back by 7 bases and J by 7 bases. CDR1 and CDR2 from the germline V gene are SQVTM and ANQGSEA. The PCR made use of 60 Vbeta and 13 Jbeta primers. Only in-frame clones appear in the TCRdb table, and some are missing; sequencing was by immunoSEQ multiplex PCR. The repertoire holds about 160,000 clones, with approximately 78% as singletons. This receptor was obtained from a woman under 30 in good health and CMV-seronegative. The J gene is TRBJ1-2, the V gene TRBV29-1, with 9 positions matching TRBD1. The sequenced sample consisted of PBMCs. The CDR3 protein is CSAGTGTGILSIGYTF. The DNA for the CDR3 is TGCAGCGCGGGGACCGGGACAGGGATCCTTTCTATTGGCTACACCTTC.